A single sample gave rise to the 22 T cell receptor beta chains below, sequenced in a study of blood T cell repertoires in COVID-19. Clones were sequenced by immunoSEQ multiplex PCR, and TCRdb holds only the in-frame ones, with some missing. In the table there are around 190,000 clones, about 88% of which are singletons. Source material: peripheral blood. The origin of the receptors is a man aged 50 to 59 with COVID-19, enrolled during active disease.

The J gene is TRBJ1-1, the V gene TRBV19; D not resolved. The germline gives CDR1 LNHDA, CDR2 SQIVND (reference sequence). Trimming removed 1 base at V and 7 bases at J, with 10 bases between. This CDR3 region has 13 residues. CDR3 protein: CASSIVEGSEAFF. The CDR3 nucleotides are TGTGCCAGTAGTATAGTTGAAGGGAGTGAAGCTTTCTTT.

The chain recombines TRBV9 with TRBJ2-5, with D perhaps matching TRBD2 (5 bases). Germline CDR1 SGDLS, CDR2 YYNGEE. The germline V and J ends were trimmed by 0 bases and 5 bases, with 23 bases remaining between them. This CDR3 is 18 amino acids long. The chain's CDR3 is CASSVGSPSGALGETQYF. The CDR3 DNA sequence: TGTGCCAGCAGCGTAGGGTCCCCGAGCGGAGCCCTGGGGGAGACCCAGTACTTC.

The chain has TRBV3-1 (or the pseudogene TRBV3-2) and TRBJ2-1, with D unresolved. The germline CDR1 and CDR2 sequences are LGHDT and YNNKEL (reference sequence). V lost 3 bases and J lost 4, with 4 bases in between. The CDR3 runs to 12 residues. CDR3 sequence (DNA): TGTGCCAGCAGCCAGTTATACAATGAGCAGTTCTTC. Protein product: CASSQLYNEQFF.

V gene TRBV4-2 combines with J gene TRBJ2-3, with D possibly being TRBD2 (6 bases). Germline CDR1 reads LGHNA; CDR2 reads YNFKEQ. This CDR3 region has 15 residues. Trimming shortened V by 1 base and J by 5 bases, and 13 bases separated the two germline ends. The CDR3 sequence: CASSQAWGEKDTQYF. DNA for the CDR3: TGTGCCAGCAGCCAAGCTTGGGGGGAGAAAGATACGCAGTATTTT.

Regarding this clone: The sample contains more than one DNA sequence encoding this CDR3. The chain recombines TRBV3-1 (or the pseudogene TRBV3-2) with TRBJ2-5, with 11 bases that match TRBD2. The germline gives CDR1 LGHDT, CDR2 YNNKEL (reference sequence). V lost 1 base and J lost 2; bases outside the gene matches: 9. The CDR3 is 18 residues long. The CDR3 reads CASSQVLAGGPEQETQYF. Written as DNA, the CDR3 is TGTGCCAGCAGCCAAGTATTAGCGGGAGGGCCGGAACAAGAGACCCAGTACTTC.

V is TRBV27 and J is TRBJ2-1; D may be TRBD1 (6 bases). CDR1 and CDR2 (germline): MNHEY, SMNVEV (reference sequence). The CDR3 extends over 14 amino acids. Trimming shortened V by 7 bases and J by 2 bases, and 12 bases separated the two germline ends. CDR3 coding DNA: TGTGCCAGCAACCCAGGGGACCCCTACAATGAGCAGTTCTTC. Its translation: CASNPGDPYNEQFF.

This clone was recorded only once. In DNA, the CDR3 is TGTGCCAGCAGCACTAGCGGGGGAGAGACCCAGTACTTC. Translating it yields CASSTSGGETQYF. The rearrangement joins TRBV3-1 (or the pseudogene TRBV3-2) to TRBJ2-5, with 11 bases identical to TRBD2. The CDR3 is 13 amino acids. The germline V gene has CDR1 LGHDT and CDR2 YNNKEL (reference sequence). After removal of 5 bases from V and 4 bases from J, the junction contained 0 bases not matched to a gene.

The chain links TRBV18 to TRBJ2-7; TRBD1 might be the D (6 bases). CDR1 is KGHSH, CDR2 LQKENI, per germline. With 4 bases removed from V and 5 bases from J, the gap between germline ends came to 12 bases. The CDR3 is 13 residues long. In DNA, the CDR3 is TGTGCCAGCTCACGAGGGGGTGTAGACGAGCAGTACTTC. Translated: CASSRGGVDEQYF.

This chain uses TRBV19 with TRBJ2-5; 8 bases fit TRBD1. This CDR3 is built from 14 residues. Germline loops: CDR1 LNHDA, CDR2 SQIVND (reference sequence). The J segment lost 4 bases and the V segment lost 4 bases, leaving 5 bases of the junction unmatched. CDR3 residues: CASSNRDRSETQYF. In nucleotides, the CDR3 is TGTGCCAGTAGTAACCGGGACAGGTCAGAGACCCAGTACTTC.

Comment on this clone: Distinct nucleotide sequences in the sample also encode this CDR3. V is TRBV12-3 or TRBV12-4 and J is TRBJ1-5; tentative D call: TRBD1 (5 bases). V lost 3 bases and J lost 4, with 7 bases in between. The CDR3 is made up of 13 amino acids. The CDR3: CASSLSGNQPQHF. CDR3 DNA: TGTGCCAGCAGTTTGTCAGGGAATCAGCCCCAGCATTTT.

The genes are TRBV18 and TRBJ2-7; D is possibly TRBD1 (5 bases). The V end lost 0 bases, the J end lost 5 bases, and 8 bases lay between the germline ends. This CDR3 region has 13 residues. CDR1 and CDR2 from the germline V gene are KGHSH and LQKENI. CDR3 nucleotide sequence: TGTGCCAGCTCACCACCGCTGGACAACGAGCAGTACTTC. Its translation: CASSPPLDNEQYF.

The V gene is TRBV27, the J gene TRBJ2-1; D might be TRBD2 (5 bases). Germline CDR1 is MNHEY and CDR2 is SMNVEV (reference sequence). V was cut by 4 bases and J by 0 bases, with 16 bases left in between. The CDR3 has 17 residues. The CDR3 loop reads CASSSIPRRSSYNEQFF. CDR3 sequence (DNA): TGTGCCAGCAGTTCGATCCCTAGGAGGAGCTCCTACAATGAGCAGTTCTTC.

This clone counts as medium-sized. The genes are TRBV6-4 and TRBJ2-3, with D uncertain. V was trimmed by 4 bases and J by 0 bases, leaving 5 bases between them. The CDR3 loop spans 13 amino acids. Per germline, CDR1 MRHNA and CDR2 SNTAGT. The CDR3 sequence is CASSAGSTDTQYF. For the CDR3, the DNA is TGTGCCAGCAGTGCGGGTAGCACAGATACGCAGTATTTT.

The genes are TRBV2 and TRBJ2-2; 7 bases fit TRBD2. With V trimmed by 4 bases and J by 5 bases, 7 bases remained unmatched. Per germline, CDR1 SNHLY and CDR2 FYNNEI. This CDR3 is 15 amino acids long. DNA of the CDR3: TGTGCCAGCAGTGCCGAGACTAGCCGGACCGGGGAGCTGTTTTTT. It yields the protein CASSAETSRTGELFF. The variable domain in full, completed from reference TRBV2 and TRBJ2-2, reads EPEVTQTPSHQVTQMGQEVILRCVPISNHLYFYWYRQILGQKVEFLVSFYNNEISEKSEIFDDQFSVERPDGSNFTLKIRSTKLEDSAMYFCASSAETSRTGELFFGEGSRLTVL.

DNA of the CDR3: TGTGCCAGCAGTGAAGGTGGACTAGCGGCAGAGACCCAGTACTTC. This encodes CASSEGGLAAETQYF. The chain carries TRBV2 and TRBJ2-5; TRBD2 agrees at 10 bases. This CDR3 region has 15 residues. The germline V gene has CDR1 SNHLY and CDR2 FYNNEI. The junction had 3 bases not matched to a gene; V was cut back by 1 base and J by 4 bases.

This chain uses TRBV6-2 or TRBV6-3 with TRBJ1-1; 10 positions agree with TRBD1. Trimming took 5 bases from V and 1 from J; bases not matched to a gene: 4. The CDR3 is made up of 15 amino acids. Germline CDR1 MNHEY, CDR2 SVGEGT. The DNA of the CDR3 is TGTGCCAGCAGTCGACAGGGGGCGAAGAACACTGAAGCTTTCTTT. Its translation is CASSRQGAKNTEAFF.

This clone was seen just once. V is TRBV6-5 and J is TRBJ2-7; D uncertain. Germline CDR1 MNHEY, CDR2 SVGAGI. V lost 0 bases and J 2 bases, leaving 14 bases between the germline ends. The CDR3 has 16 amino acids. CDR3 coding DNA: TGTGCCAGCAGTTACTCCACAACACGCGGAGCCTACGAGCAGTACTTC. Amino acid sequence: CASSYSTTRGAYEQYF.

This clone was observed a single time. The rearrangement links TRBV7-9 to TRBJ2-1; possibly TRBD1 for D (5 bases). Germline CDR1 SEHNR, CDR2 FQNEAQ (reference sequence). Trimming removed 5 bases at V and 1 base at J, with 9 bases between. The CDR3 totals 14 residues. Here the CDR3 reads CASSPQGSYNEQFF. Here the CDR3 DNA reads TGTGCCAGCAGCCCCCAGGGTTCCTACAATGAGCAGTTCTTC.

J is TRBJ1-5 and V is TRBV7-2; no clear D. Germline CDR1 and CDR2: SGHTA and FQGNSA. The V end lost 1 base, the J end lost 4 bases, and 11 bases lay between the germline ends. The CDR3 spans 15 residues. CDR3 nucleotides: TGTGCCAGCAGCTTAGTTTTGGGGAGTAATCAGCCCCAGCATTTT. It codes for CASSLVLGSNQPQHF.

The V and J genes are TRBV29-1 and TRBJ2-7; 14 nucleotides align to TRBD2. Germline CDR1 SQVTM, CDR2 ANQGSEA. The CDR3 has 13 amino acids. Losses at the gene ends were 7 bases for V and 9 bases for J; bases not matched to a gene: 8. The CDR3 sequence: CSGRGLAGEGQYF. CDR3 DNA sequence: TGCAGCGGACGGGGACTAGCGGGAGAGGGGCAGTACTTC.

The rearrangement joins TRBV6-6 to TRBJ2-1; TRBD1 aligns across 9 bases. V lost 2 bases to trimming and J lost 10 bases; unmatched junction nucleotides: 6. Germline CDR1 and CDR2: MNHNY and SVGAGI (reference sequence). This CDR3 is 14 amino acids long. The CDR3, as DNA: TGTGCCAGCAGTTACGGGGGACAGGGTCACGAGCAGTTCTTC. It yields the protein CASSYGGQGHEQFF.

V gene TRBV12-3 or TRBV12-4 combines with J gene TRBJ1-5; D might be TRBD1 (5 bases). The V gene lost 6 bases and the J gene lost 6 bases, with 9 bases spanning the gap. The CDR3 runs to 12 residues. The CDR3 region has the DNA TGTGCCAGCAGCCCCCAGGGTCAGCCCCAGCATTTT. The encoded protein is CASSPQGQPQHF.